The 18 T cell receptor beta chains presented below share a single source sample, sequenced in a study of chemoradiotherapy in HPV16-positive cancers. Sequencing used immunoSEQ multiplex PCR; TCRdb keeps in-frame clones, though not all of them. This table has 40,000 to 65,000 clones, roughly 90% appearing once. The sequencing here drew on blood, taken from a patient who underwent chemoradiotherapy. These receptors were collected from a human donor with HPV-associated anogenital cancer.

The chain combines TRBV30 with TRBJ1-6, with D possibly being TRBD1 (6 bases). Germline assignment: CDR1 GTSNPN and CDR2 SVGIG (reference sequence). V was pared by 5 bases and J by 9 bases, with 23 bases between. The CDR3 is made up of 16 amino acids. CDR3 residues: CAWCRTVTLPGSPLHF. CDR3 DNA: TGTGCCTGGTGTCGGACAGTTACCCTCCCCGGTTCACCCCTCCACTTT.

DNA of the CDR3: TGTGCCAGCAGTGCCACATTCGGTTTCGGCTACACCTTC. This encodes CASSATFGFGYTF. The chain recombines TRBV6-5 with TRBJ1-2, with D unclear. Trimming pared 5 bases from V and 8 bases from J, leaving 15 bases between. This CDR3 region has 13 residues. The V gene's germline CDR1 is MNHEY and CDR2 SVGAGI.

The V call is TRBV6-1, the J call TRBJ1-1, with 9 nucleotides matching TRBD1. CDR3 length: 13 residues. V shed 7 bases, J shed 5 bases, and the junction held 5 bases outside the gene matches. Germline CDR1 is MNHNS and CDR2 is SASEGT. CDR3 loop: CASTDRGRTEAFF. DNA of the CDR3: TGTGCCAGCACTGACAGGGGGAGAACTGAAGCTTTCTTT.

V usage is TRBV7-2 and J usage is TRBJ2-1, with 7 bases identical to TRBD2. Germline CDR1 reads SGHTA; CDR2 reads FQGNSA. With V trimmed by 0 bases and J by 1 base, 3 bases remained unmatched. The CDR3 has 16 amino acids. CDR3 protein: CASSLAASGSYNEQFF. DNA for the CDR3: TGTGCCAGCAGCTTAGCGGCTAGCGGTTCCTACAATGAGCAGTTCTTC.

The chain is built from TRBV4-3 and TRBJ1-6; a weak D match, TRBD1 (6 bases). V lost 5 bases and J 9 bases, leaving 17 bases between the germline ends. This CDR3 comprises 15 residues. Germline V gene lookup returns CDR1 LGHNA and CDR2 YSLEER. CDR3 protein: CASSAQQGETSPLHF. The CDR3, as DNA: TGCGCCAGCAGCGCCCAACAGGGAGAGACTTCACCCCTCCACTTT.

The chain has TRBV4-2 and TRBJ2-3, with TRBD2 as a possible D gene (6 bases). Trimming shortened V by 3 bases and J by 4 bases, and 8 bases separated the two germline ends. Germline CDR1 reads LGHNA; CDR2 reads YNFKEQ. The length of the CDR3 is 13 residues. The DNA of the CDR3 is TGTGCCAGCAGCCAGGGACTGGCAGATACGCAGTATTTT. This sequence encodes CASSQGLADTQYF.

The CDR3 DNA sequence: TGTGCCAGCTCACCATCAAACAGACCTAACTATGGCTACACCTTC. Translating gives CASSPSNRPNYGYTF. This rearrangement joins TRBV18 to TRBJ1-2, with D unresolved. CDR1 is KGHSH, CDR2 LQKENI, per germline. This CDR3 comprises 15 residues. V was clipped by 2 bases and J by 0 bases, with 10 bases between them.

V and J are TRBV7-9 and TRBJ2-3, with 13 positions matching TRBD2. This CDR3 has 15 amino acids. With V trimmed by 5 bases and J by 8 bases, 7 bases remained unmatched. Germline V gene sequence: CDR1 SEHNR, CDR2 FQNEAQ (reference sequence). This CDR3 reads CASSQLAGGPGTQYF. In DNA form, the CDR3 reads TGTGCCAGCAGCCAACTAGCGGGAGGGCCGGGTACGCAGTATTTT.

The J gene is TRBJ2-7, the V gene TRBV11-3; D not certain. The CDR3 spans 12 residues. Germline CDR1 is SGHNT and CDR2 is YENEEA. Trimming cost V 2 bases and J 6 bases, with 8 bases left between them. The CDR3 DNA reads as TGTGCCAGCAGCTTAATTAAGGGCGAGCAGTACTTC. Its translation: CASSLIKGEQYF.

The chain recombines TRBV6-5 with TRBJ1-2; no reliable D call. Germline V gene lookup returns CDR1 MNHEY and CDR2 SVGAGI. The V and J ends lost 7 bases and 7 bases respectively, with 13 bases between them. The CDR3 has 12 amino acids. As DNA, the CDR3 is TGTGCCAGCAAGCCCGGGGAGGCTGGCTACACCTTC. It translates to CASKPGEAGYTF.

This sequence joins TRBV6-1 and TRBJ2-3; D unclear. Trimming removed 1 base from V and 2 bases from J, with 10 bases in between. The CDR3 contains 15 residues. Germline V gene data show CDR1 as MNHNS and CDR2 as SASEGT. The CDR3 protein is CASSEGAHPTDTQYF. CDR3 DNA: TGTGCCAGCAGTGAAGGGGCTCATCCCACAGATACGCAGTATTTT.

The chain joins TRBV7-9 to TRBJ1-1; D uncertain. The CDR3 consists of 13 residues. The germline V gene encodes CDR1 SEHNR and CDR2 FQNEAQ (reference sequence). Trimming cost V 5 bases and J 5 bases, with 12 bases left between them. In DNA, the CDR3 is TGTGCCAGCAGCCTAGGCGGTGGGACTGAAGCTTTCTTT. Translated: CASSLGGGTEAFF.

This clone is termed medium-sized. The V call is TRBV28, the J call TRBJ2-1; unclear D gene. V lost 6 bases and J 6 bases, leaving 6 bases between the germline ends. This CDR3 has 11 amino acids. CDR1 is MDHEN and CDR2 is SYDVKM in the germline V gene. For the CDR3, the DNA is TGTGCCAGCAGACGTATCAATGAGCAGTTCTTC. Residues: CASRRINEQFF.

The J gene is TRBJ2-3, the V gene TRBV29-1, with TRBD2 matching over 10 bases. V gave up 1 base and J gave up 4 bases; unmatched junction bases: 2. CDR1 is SQVTM, CDR2 ANQGSEA, per germline. The CDR3 has 14 residues. CDR3 bases: TGCAGCGTTGAAGCTAGCGGGAGTGCAGATACGCAGTATTTT. Protein sequence: CSVEASGSADTQYF.

This clone appeared a single time. The rearrangement links TRBV28 to TRBJ2-3, with D maybe TRBD2 (5 bases). The CDR3 extends over 10 amino acids. Deletions cut 8 bases from V and 5 bases from J, with 5 bases between. CDR1 is MDHEN, CDR2 SYDVKM, per germline. The CDR3, as DNA: TGTGCCAGCGGGAGAGATACGCAGTATTTT. Protein sequence: CASGRDTQYF.

Here the CDR3 reads CASSFLQGQTGELFF. The CDR3 DNA sequence: TGTGCCAGCAGCTTTTTGCAGGGACAAACCGGGGAGCTGTTTTTT. The V gene is TRBV5-8, the J gene TRBJ2-2; D perhaps matches TRBD1 (6 bases). Deletions cut 2 bases from V and 5 bases from J, with 13 bases between. The CDR3 spans 15 residues. Germline CDR1 SGHTS, CDR2 YDEGEE.

The chain is built from TRBV27 and TRBJ1-1; 7 bases are shared with TRBD1. From germline, CDR1 is MNHEY and CDR2 SMNVEV (reference sequence). V lost 2 bases and J lost 7; bases outside the gene matches: 7. This CDR3 has 14 amino acids. CDR3 coding DNA: TGTGCCAGCAGTTTACTGAGGGGGCTGGGTGAAGCTTTCTTT. Residues: CASSLLRGLGEAFF.

The chain links TRBV9 to TRBJ2-2; the match to TRBD1 covers 8 bases. V trimming: 6 bases; J trimming: 0 bases; junction bases outside the gene matches: 4. Germline CDR1 and CDR2: SGDLS and YYNGEE. This CDR3 comprises 15 residues. In DNA, the CDR3 is TGTGCCAGCAACATACAGGGGGCGAACACCGGGGAGCTGTTTTTT. This sequence encodes CASNIQGANTGELFF.